These T cell receptor beta chains were read from a single sample in a study of blood T cell repertoires in COVID-19. Clones were sequenced by immunoSEQ multiplex PCR, and TCRdb holds only the in-frame ones, with some missing. The sample has about 200,000 clones, 76% seen once. The specimen sequenced was PBMCs or T cells enriched from blood (not recorded which). These receptors originate from a woman aged 45-59 years with acute COVID-19. CDR3s include the opening cysteine and the closing phenylalanine or tryptophan.

CDR3aa: CATSGGGAGYGYTF; v_gene: TRBV24-1
CDR3aa: CASSTQGTRQPQHF; v_gene: TRBV2
CDR3aa: CASSSRDYPTDTQYF; v_gene: TRBV5-1
CDR3aa: CASSAGGADTQYF; v_gene: TRBV10-1
CDR3aa: CASSQGRGDRGHGYTF; v_gene: TRBV4-1
CDR3aa: CASSPGTRKYF; v_gene: TRBV6-5
CDR3aa: CASSLADRGATEAFF; v_gene: TRBV7-8
CDR3aa: CAWREGTEAFF; v_gene: TRBV30
CDR3aa: CASSPTGTMNTEAFF; v_gene: TRBV18
CDR3aa: CASSYAPPSPLHF; v_gene: TRBV6-5
CDR3aa: CASSPLIRDSNNSPLHF; v_gene: TRBV27
CDR3aa: CASSIRLSAGTHTGELFF; v_gene: TRBV19
CDR3aa: CASSEGLGSSYNSPLHF; v_gene: TRBV6-1
CDR3aa: CASRRTSGEHGDTQYF; v_gene: TRBV2
CDR3aa: CASSTTGGSNQPQHF; v_gene: TRBV2
CDR3aa: CASSGGTGRDQPQHF; v_gene: TRBV25-1
CDR3aa: CASSGQKYTEAFF; v_gene: TRBV2
CDR3aa: CASSPGDRDNSPLHF; v_gene: TRBV5-5
CDR3aa: CASSLGPNQPQHF; v_gene: TRBV27
CDR3aa: CASSSRDEGAYGYTF; v_gene: TRBV18
CDR3aa: CASSDSLIGEKLFF; v_gene: TRBV25-1
CDR3aa: CASSSQGLDYGYTF; v_gene: TRBV28
CDR3aa: CASSTPLGAEAFF; v_gene: TRBV19
CDR3aa: CASSASTSSSYNEQFF; v_gene: TRBV27
CDR3aa: CSVDTAQGAGGYTF; v_gene: TRBV29-1
CDR3aa: CASSHISGNREKLFF; v_gene: TRBV19
CDR3aa: CASRTGQISNEKLFF; v_gene: TRBV6-5
CDR3aa: CASSPGINEKLFF; v_gene: TRBV4-1
CDR3aa: CASSYGGAPTDTQYF; v_gene: TRBV5-4
CDR3aa: CASSIGRGSGFAYGYTF; v_gene: TRBV19
CDR3aa: CASSSGLAGGYNEQFF; v_gene: TRBV5-1
CDR3aa: CASQAAMNTEAFF; v_gene: TRBV19
CDR3aa: CASSLSGNQPQHF; v_gene: TRBV12-3/TRBV12-4
CDR3aa: CASSLGSGAAQPQHF; v_gene: TRBV7-6
CDR3aa: CASSFAGNSPLHF; v_gene: TRBV12-3/TRBV12-4
CDR3aa: CSVSGVESYGYTF; v_gene: TRBV29-1
CDR3aa: CASSLVSGANVLTF; v_gene: TRBV28
CDR3aa: CASSLVQGVGAGANVLTF; v_gene: TRBV27
CDR3aa: CASSDQTGLNTEAFF; v_gene: TRBV7-2
CDR3aa: CAESSNTEAFF; v_gene: TRBV2
CDR3aa: CASSSLLRGSNQPQHF; v_gene: TRBV27
CDR3aa: CASLIAGRDNGYTF; v_gene: TRBV6-5
CDR3aa: CASSPLAGSSYNEQFF; v_gene: TRBV7-3
CDR3aa: CASSLPDELAGGSTDTQYF; v_gene: TRBV28
CDR3aa: CASSPGTGDQPQHF; v_gene: TRBV3-1/TRBV3-2
CDR3aa: CASSRLITGNSPLHF; v_gene: TRBV2
CDR3aa: CASSQWRAETQYF; v_gene: TRBV4-1
CDR3aa: CASSLAQGDYGYTF; v_gene: TRBV7-8
CDR3aa: CASSLYDIDYTF; v_gene: TRBV5-8
CDR3aa: CASSEALGRVTEAFF; v_gene: TRBV2
CDR3aa: CASRLGLAGFNTDTQYF; v_gene: TRBV5-1
CDR3aa: CASSFLAGGIDTQYF; v_gene: TRBV7-9
CDR3aa: CASSYSGTSSLEQFF; v_gene: TRBV5-1
CDR3aa: CASSPRDRGGRGTQYF; v_gene: TRBV7-8
CDR3aa: CASSLSATLDGYTF; v_gene: TRBV7-2
CDR3aa: CASSGGANTGELFF; v_gene: TRBV5-1
CDR3aa: CASSLAGQDGEKLFF; v_gene: TRBV5-1
CDR3aa: CASSVALGVWETQYF; v_gene: TRBV9
CDR3aa: CASSLSAGGRNTIYF; v_gene: TRBV5-1